The T cell receptor (beta chain) described here comes from a study of OX40 agonist ivuxolimab in advanced cancers. Overall study: Antecedent anti-PD-1, anti-PD-L1 or anti-CTLA-4 therapy was permissible, with around 40% having received some. Whole-study findings and limits: On average, CD8+ T cells showed a greater number of expanded clones than CD4+.

Assay: immunoSEQ multiplex PCR; the TCRdb copy retains only in-frame clones and omits some. The sample comprises about 49,000 clones, 80% to 85% of which are singletons, and 6% to 7.5% rests with the top ten. Trimming removed 3 bases from V and 0 bases from J; junction bases left unmatched: 7. There are 19 residues in the CDR3. Germline lookup yields CDR1 SGHNT and CDR2 YYREEE (reference sequence). Comments on this clone: Its specificity is not known.

The sequenced sample was CD4+ or CD8+ T cells sorted from blood, obtained in a trial of the OX40 agonist ivuxolimab. This receptor was taken from an adult with an advanced solid tumor such as melanoma, head and neck, liver or kidney cancer. The J gene is TRBJ1-6, the V gene TRBV5-4; 12 bases map to TRBD1. CDR3 in DNA: TGTGCCAGCAGCTCCGCCGGGACAGGGGGCGCCTCCTATAATTCACCCCTCCACTTT. Translating it yields CASSSAGTGGASYNSPLHF.